The sequence of this TCR beta chain was determined in a study of shared clonotypes between healthy human individuals (dated by TCRdb to the early 2020s). For context, the study as a whole: Three men and two women, aged 18 to 49 years, made up the cohort. For each donor, CD4 naive and CD4 memory were each given three plates, CD8 naive was given two plates, and CD8 memory was given one plate. To increase sequencing depth and limit assay-specific biases, TCR repertoire library preparation and sequencing were carried out by different laboratories using diverse techniques. Between about 0.8 and 9 billion PBMCs per donor were obtained by leukapheresis. The study deeply sequenced blood TCR repertoires of five healthy adults to estimate repertoire size and the extent of clonotype sharing between individuals. Beyond this particular receptor, the publication reports: Pairwise subsampling led to the expectation that sequencing depth would affect the degree of clonotype sharing among donors. Naive subsets generally had larger estimated clonotype richness than memory subsets did. Compared with non-shared clonotypes, the clonotypes found in all four sorted-subset donors had higher generation probabilities. Incomplete sequencing was indicated by rarefaction of sorted-subset datasets, despite the large sequencing depth. Sampling was limited to blood, and TCR repertoires in tissue likely differ from TCR repertoires in blood. Because the study included a small number of donors, the genetic and exposure-history diversity represented was limited. Sharing across four donors was observed for around 5% of naive CD4, over 3% of naive CD8, 2% to 2.5% of memory CD4, and around 0.44% of memory CD8 clonotypes.

This clone came up a few times. There is no known antigen for this receptor. No per-base quality is available; no much larger clone lies one base away. Other DNA sequences in this sample translate to the same CDR3. CDR1 SEHNR and CDR2 FQNEAQ are derived from the germline V gene (reference sequence). Reading from cysteine to phenylalanine, the CDR3 counts 12 amino acids. CDR3 DNA is the only sequence kept; it has 36 bases, read in frame from the first base. V is cut by 3 bases and J by 4 bases, and the space between the germline ends is 6 bases. CD8 naive samples were obtained by positive selection for CCR7 among CD45RO-negative cells, yielding a CD45RA+CCR7+ population from which TemRA cells were excluded. Donors were healthy HIV-negative adults with no recently reported acute infections or vaccinations. Every donor was a Caucasian adult residing in Nashville, Tennessee, USA. Blood was obtained by leukapheresis, after which PBMCs were separated by Ficoll-Histopaque density gradient centrifugation and cryopreserved in liquid nitrogen vapor phase. Purity and quantity of every magnetically sorted T cell population were checked by analytical flow cytometry. Each sorted fraction had its genomic DNA isolated and then quantified by UV absorbance on a Nanodrop 2000c.

Using the deep immunoSEQ assay, multiplex PCR amplified TCR CDR3 regions from genomic DNA. Genomic DNA extracted from each cell subset was distributed evenly over all wells of several immunoSEQ 96-well plates, and each plate served as one replicate. For sorted subsets, 200 ng of genomic DNA, equivalent to 25,000 to 30,000 T cell genomes, went into each replicate PCR. Purified libraries were quantified with a Qubit 3.0 fluorometer, sized on a Bioanalyzer 2100, and re-quantified with the KAPA Library Quantification kit. Every immunoSEQ 96-well plate was sequenced on a dedicated single-read 150-cycle Illumina NextSeq 550 flow cell. The published analysis was carried out like this. Because the immunoSEQ output included only junctional sequences and no quality scores, the filtering could not be the same as the filtering used for full-length reads. To assign V/J genes and CDR3, sequences were annotated using PyIR, a Python wrapper for IgBLAST v1.9, with IMGT germline references. Any read was removed if the V/J assignment was weak (E-value above 1e-6), the CDR3 was missing, or the read contained stop codons, out-of-frame junctions, or ambiguous translated residues. V3J clonotypes were defined by identical inferred V gene, J gene, and CDR3 amino acid sequence. The percentage overlap between two repertoires was calculated by dividing the number of shared unique clonotypes by the size of the smaller repertoire. Three approaches were used to assess repertoire richness: RTK rarefaction, the Chao1 estimator, and Recon v2.1 estimates of unobserved clonotypes. Generation probabilities for all TCRbeta clonotypes obtained by the gDNA method from a handful of donors were computed using OLGA. The table comes from immuneACCESS by way of TCRdb, which keeps in-frame sequences with V and J called. Part of the clones is missing from these tables; in studies checked, under half for an unresolved V gene and the rest for unknown reasons. The V and J calls and clone size come from that table; D and trimming were worked out from the DNA. This sample gives roughly 590,000 clones in total; about 95% of them show up just once. 0.09% to 0.13% of the sample goes to the ten largest clones.

This TCR derives from a woman in her 30s in good health. The specimen sequenced was naive CD8+ T cells sorted from blood. Explained via the paper, the cell subset or site label denotes: CD45RA+CCR7+. The rearranged segments are TRBV7-9 and TRBJ1-1; a confident D gene designation cannot be given. The CDR3 reads as follows: CASSFWATEAFF. The DNA sequence is given as TGTGCCAGCAGCTTTTGGGCCACTGAAGCTTTCTTT.